This record looks at one T cell receptor (beta chain) sequence and its context. MiXCR, applied by TCRdb to the 5' RACE reads, yields one record per CDR3 protein. The sample shows some 500,000 distinct CDR3 sequences, less than 15% of them seen only once. This sample is part of a study of T cells after yellow fever vaccination. The sample was PBMCs, taken on the day of the yellow fever booster vaccination. The receptor was derived from a man aged 25-45 years who received the YFV17D yellow fever vaccine.

In nucleotides, the CDR3 is TGCGCCAGCAGCCAAGATCGAGACGGGAAGGCTGAAGCTTTCTTT. Residues: CASSQDRDGKAEAFF. The chain is built from TRBV4-3 and TRBJ1-1; D not certain. From germline, CDR1 is LGHNA and CDR2 YSLEER. V lost 0 bases and J lost 6, with 14 bases in between. The CDR3 contains 15 residues.